This T cell receptor (beta chain) emerged from a study of regulatory T cells in long-lasting Graves disease. On the study more broadly: Graves' patients, diagnosed recently, had received antithyroid drugs under 3 months.

Trimming pared 1 base from V and 1 base from J, leaving 10 bases between. CDR3 length equals 15 residues. According to the study, TCR beta libraries were built with iRepertoire HTBI primers and CDR3-region Arm-PCR. Authors' analysis steps: In the combined samples, roughly 62 TRBV and 14 TRBJ segments were identified. TCRdb passed the multiplex PCR reads through MiXCR, listing each CDR3 protein once. The V and J calls shown here were made by TCRdb, not taken from the authors' results. The sample has hundreds of thousands of distinct CDR3 sequences, over 12% seen once; the top ten hold about 8%. As to time point: newly diagnosed GD, antithyroid drugs for less than 3 months. Extracted RNA from PBMCs served as the source of the TCR library. The same specimen was also included in a second study, on T cells in Graves' hyperthyroidism and ophthalmopathy.

The sequenced sample was peripheral blood mononuclear cells (PBMCs), obtained at new diagnosis, from a patient treated with antithyroid drugs. This clonotype originated in a woman in her forties with Graves disease. The gene calls are TRBV12-3 or TRBV12-4 and TRBJ1-1, with unresolved D. The CDR3 coding sequence is TGTGCCAGCAGTTTAGGGGTTCGGCAGAACACTGAAGCTTTCTTT. It yields the protein CASSLGVRQNTEAFF.